This is a list of T cell receptor beta chains from one sample in a study of T cell responses to AZD1222 COVID-19 vaccine. Sequenced by immunoSEQ multiplex PCR; TCRdb stores in-frame clones only, minus some. The table includes about 120,000 clones, more than 85% detected once. Here the sequenced sample was peripheral blood, taken on day 0 of AZD1222 vaccination. The receptors derive from an adult in good health. CDR3s include the opening cysteine and the closing phenylalanine or tryptophan. A D gene is named only where the DNA matches it firmly. Some rows have no size entry. The others give once, few or many, or a class for an expanded clone.

D gene: TRBD2
J gene: TRBJ2-1
V gene: TRBV7-9
clone size: once
CDR3 DNA: TGTGCCAGCAGCTTCTCAGAGGCGGGGGGCAATGAGCAGTTCTTC
CDR3 protein: CASSFSEAGGNEQFF

D gene: .
J gene: TRBJ1-5
V gene: TRBV14
clone size: once
CDR3 DNA: TGTGCCAGCAGCCAAGAGAGAGGTCAGCCCCAGCATTTT
CDR3 protein: CASSQERGQPQHF

D gene: .
J gene: TRBJ1-1
V gene: TRBV15
clone size: once
CDR3 DNA: TGTGCCACCAGCAGAGGGGGGAGGACTGAAGCTTTCTTT
CDR3 protein: CATSRGGRTEAFF

D gene: TRBD2
J gene: TRBJ2-3
V gene: TRBV9
clone size: .
CDR3 DNA: TGTGCCAGCAGCGTAGCGAGCGGGAAGGATACGCAGTATTTT
CDR3 protein: CASSVASGKDTQYF

D gene: .
J gene: TRBJ1-6
V gene: TRBV2
clone size: .
CDR3 DNA: TGTGCCAGCAGCATGAACGGGGATTCACCCCTCCACTTT
CDR3 protein: CASSMNGDSPLHF

D gene: .
J gene: TRBJ2-3
V gene: TRBV6-5
clone size: .
CDR3 DNA: TGTGCCAGCAGTGACTCCGGGAGTCCCACAGATACGCAGTATTTT
CDR3 protein: CASSDSGSPTDTQYF

D gene: .
J gene: TRBJ1-1
V gene: TRBV6-2/TRBV6-3
clone size: .
CDR3 DNA: TGTGCCAGCAGTTACTCGGTCGGAGGATGGACTGAAGCTTTCTTT
CDR3 protein: CASSYSVGGWTEAFF

D gene: TRBD1
J gene: TRBJ2-1
V gene: TRBV27
clone size: .
CDR3 DNA: TGTGCCAGCGGACGGACAGGGGGCTATGAGCAGTTCTTC
CDR3 protein: CASGRTGGYEQFF

D gene: .
J gene: TRBJ1-2
V gene: TRBV28
clone size: .
CDR3 DNA: TGTGCCAGCAGCCGCGGAAACTATGGCTACACCTTC
CDR3 protein: CASSRGNYGYTF

D gene: .
J gene: TRBJ2-3
V gene: TRBV28
clone size: .
CDR3 DNA: TGTGCCAGCAGTTTCCGGACTGCCCGGATTGGGCAGTATTTT
CDR3 protein: CASSFRTARIGQYF

D gene: .
J gene: TRBJ2-1
V gene: TRBV5-8
clone size: .
CDR3 DNA: TGTGCCAGCAGCTTAAGACAGGTTCCACACAATGAGCAGTTCTTC
CDR3 protein: CASSLRQVPHNEQFF

D gene: TRBD1
J gene: TRBJ1-3
V gene: TRBV18
clone size: .
CDR3 DNA: TGTGCCAGCTCACTCTCAGGACAGGGGGCCGCCAGTGGAAACACCATATATTTT
CDR3 protein: CASSLSGQGAASGNTIYF

D gene: TRBD2
J gene: TRBJ2-3
V gene: TRBV6-1
clone size: .
CDR3 DNA: TGTGCCAGCAGTGAATGGAGCGGGAAGGCAGATACGCAGTATTTT
CDR3 protein: CASSEWSGKADTQYF

D gene: TRBD1
J gene: TRBJ1-6
V gene: TRBV6-5
clone size: few
CDR3 DNA: TGTGCCAGCAGTTTCACAGGGGGCAGAGATTCACCCCTCCACTTT
CDR3 protein: CASSFTGGRDSPLHF

D gene: .
J gene: TRBJ1-5
V gene: TRBV4-2
clone size: .
CDR3 DNA: TGTGCCAGCAGCCAAGAGGGGGCCTTAAATCAGCCCCAGCATTTT
CDR3 protein: CASSQEGALNQPQHF

D gene: TRBD1
J gene: TRBJ1-3
V gene: TRBV28
clone size: .
CDR3 DNA: TGTGCCAGCAGTAACCGGGACAGGGAAATTGGTTACAGAACTAGAAACACCATATATTTT
CDR3 protein: CASSNRDREIGYRTRNTIYF

D gene: .
J gene: TRBJ1-2
V gene: TRBV19
clone size: .
CDR3 DNA: TGTGCCAGTAGTATAGGGGGCAATAACTATGGCTACACCTTC
CDR3 protein: CASSIGGNNYGYTF

D gene: TRBD2
J gene: TRBJ2-1
V gene: TRBV7-8
clone size: .
CDR3 DNA: TGTGCCAGCAGCTTGGGATCTAGCGGGAGTATGAATGAGCAGTTCTTC
CDR3 protein: CASSLGSSGSMNEQFF

D gene: .
J gene: TRBJ2-1
V gene: TRBV25-1
clone size: once
CDR3 DNA: TGTGCCAGCAGTGAATACAGGCGGAGCTCCTACAATGAGCAGTTCTTC
CDR3 protein: CASSEYRRSSYNEQFF

D gene: TRBD1
J gene: TRBJ1-2
V gene: TRBV20-1
clone size: .
CDR3 DNA: TGCAGTGCTAGAGATATGTCAGGGGGCGCCTTC
CDR3 protein: CSARDMSGGAF

D gene: .
J gene: TRBJ1-1
V gene: TRBV7-9
clone size: .
CDR3 DNA: TGTGCCAGCAGCTTAGGGACAGTGAACACTGAAGCTTTCTTT
CDR3 protein: CASSLGTVNTEAFF

D gene: .
J gene: TRBJ1-1
V gene: TRBV19
clone size: .
CDR3 DNA: TGTGCCAGTACCCTCGGGCGGATGAACACTGAAGCTTTCTTT
CDR3 protein: CASTLGRMNTEAFF

D gene: .
J gene: TRBJ1-2
V gene: TRBV6-4
clone size: .
CDR3 DNA: TGTGCCAGCACCCACAGGGCTCGGGAATATGGCTACACCTTC
CDR3 protein: CASTHRAREYGYTF

D gene: TRBD2
J gene: TRBJ2-3
V gene: TRBV6-1
clone size: few
CDR3 DNA: TGTGCCAGCAGTGATCGGGGGAGGGCCGTCGTAACGCAGTATTTT
CDR3 protein: CASSDRGRAVVTQYF

D gene: .
J gene: TRBJ2-1
V gene: TRBV10-3
clone size: .
CDR3 DNA: TGTGCCATCAGTGATTCCGGGACTCGCTCCTACAATGAGCAGTTCTTC
CDR3 protein: CAISDSGTRSYNEQFF

D gene: .
J gene: TRBJ2-1
V gene: TRBV5-4
clone size: .
CDR3 DNA: TGTGCCAGCAGCTTGCCGGGCCCATCCTACAATGAGCAGTTCTTC
CDR3 protein: CASSLPGPSYNEQFF

D gene: TRBD2
J gene: TRBJ2-3
V gene: TRBV5-1
clone size: .
CDR3 DNA: TGCGCCAGCAGTGGCCTAGCGGGAGGGAGTGGCACAGATACGCAGTATTTT
CDR3 protein: CASSGLAGGSGTDTQYF

D gene: .
J gene: TRBJ1-2
V gene: TRBV7-3
clone size: .
CDR3 DNA: TGTGCCAGCAGCTTGGGAGTTGGGAAGGACTATGGCTACACCTTC
CDR3 protein: CASSLGVGKDYGYTF

D gene: TRBD1
J gene: TRBJ2-7
V gene: TRBV5-1
clone size: .
CDR3 DNA: TGCGCCAGCAGTTTGGACAGGGCCGACTTGTGGTACTTC
CDR3 protein: CASSLDRADLWYF

D gene: TRBD1
J gene: TRBJ1-4
V gene: TRBV10-3
clone size: .
CDR3 DNA: TGTGCCATCAGTAGGGACAGGGGTGGGGAAAAACTGTTTTTT
CDR3 protein: CAISRDRGGEKLFF

D gene: TRBD1
J gene: TRBJ1-5
V gene: TRBV24-1
clone size: .
CDR3 DNA: TGTGCCACCAGTGAAACAGGGGTTTATCAGCCCCAGCATTTT
CDR3 protein: CATSETGVYQPQHF

D gene: .
J gene: TRBJ1-1
V gene: TRBV6-5
clone size: once
CDR3 DNA: TGTGCCAGCAGTTGGCGGGAGGGCACTGAAGCTTTCTTT
CDR3 protein: CASSWREGTEAFF

D gene: .
J gene: TRBJ2-7
V gene: TRBV19
clone size: .
CDR3 DNA: TGTGCCAGTAGTATCGCGGGTAAGGTGTACGAGCAGTACTTC
CDR3 protein: CASSIAGKVYEQYF

D gene: .
J gene: TRBJ1-1
V gene: TRBV30
clone size: .
CDR3 DNA: TGTGCCATCCACGGCAGGACTGAAGCTTTCTTT
CDR3 protein: CAIHGRTEAFF

D gene: TRBD1
J gene: TRBJ2-5
V gene: TRBV5-1
clone size: .
CDR3 DNA: TGCGCCAGCAGCTTGGGGCCGACAGGGCCCGGTGCACAAGAGACCCAGTACTTC
CDR3 protein: CASSLGPTGPGAQETQYF

D gene: TRBD2
J gene: TRBJ2-1
V gene: TRBV28
clone size: once
CDR3 DNA: TGTGCCAGCAGTTTCGGACTAGACAGCAATGAGCAGTTCTTC
CDR3 protein: CASSFGLDSNEQFF

D gene: .
J gene: TRBJ1-1
V gene: TRBV24-1
clone size: .
CDR3 DNA: TGTGCCACCAGTTCCACGGCGTCTGAAGCTTTCTTT
CDR3 protein: CATSSTASEAFF

D gene: .
J gene: TRBJ2-1
V gene: TRBV5-1
clone size: .
CDR3 DNA: TGCGCCAGCAGCTTGGAGCTGAACTACAATGAGCAGTTCTTC
CDR3 protein: CASSLELNYNEQFF

D gene: .
J gene: TRBJ1-3
V gene: TRBV3-1/TRBV3-2
clone size: .
CDR3 DNA: TGTGCCAGCAGCCAAGACTGGCCGGCCCCGGGGACCAGCTCTGGAAACACCATATATTTT
CDR3 protein: CASSQDWPAPGTSSGNTIYF

D gene: .
J gene: TRBJ2-7
V gene: TRBV5-6
clone size: .
CDR3 DNA: TGTGCCAGCAGCCCCGGACGCTACGAGCAGTACTTC
CDR3 protein: CASSPGRYEQYF

D gene: .
J gene: TRBJ2-2
V gene: TRBV2
clone size: .
CDR3 DNA: TGTGCCAGCAGTGAACAGGGGCTGGGGGAGCTGTTTTTT
CDR3 protein: CASSEQGLGELFF

D gene: .
J gene: TRBJ1-4
V gene: TRBV19
clone size: .
CDR3 DNA: TGTGCCAGTAGTATATCCGTTAATGAAAAACTGTTTTTT
CDR3 protein: CASSISVNEKLFF

D gene: TRBD1
J gene: TRBJ2-2
V gene: TRBV7-3
clone size: .
CDR3 DNA: TGTGCCAGCAGCTCCCGGACAGGGTCCGGGGAGCTGTTTTTT
CDR3 protein: CASSSRTGSGELFF

D gene: .
J gene: TRBJ1-1
V gene: TRBV19
clone size: .
CDR3 DNA: TGTGCCAGTAGTATAGGCAAGGGGGGGACTGAAGCTTTCTTT
CDR3 protein: CASSIGKGGTEAFF